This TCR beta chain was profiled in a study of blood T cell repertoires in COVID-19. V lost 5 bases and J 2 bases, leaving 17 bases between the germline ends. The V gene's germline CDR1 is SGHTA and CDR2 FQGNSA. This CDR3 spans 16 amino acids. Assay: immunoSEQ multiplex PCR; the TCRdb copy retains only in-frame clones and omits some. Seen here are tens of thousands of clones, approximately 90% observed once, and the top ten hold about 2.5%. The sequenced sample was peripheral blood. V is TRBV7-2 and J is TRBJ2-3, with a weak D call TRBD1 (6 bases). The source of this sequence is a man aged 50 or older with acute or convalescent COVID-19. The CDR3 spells CASSIRVGDNTDTQYF. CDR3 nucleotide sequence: TGTGCCAGCAGCATAAGGGTCGGGGACAACACAGATACGCAGTATTTT.